Presented here are 21 T cell receptor beta chains from one specimen sequenced in a study of tumor and adjacent non-tumor tissue in lung cancer. TCRbeta libraries were built with three rounds of nested PCR, modified from ARM-PCR. MiXCR was run by TCRdb on the multiplex PCR reads, yielding one entry per CDR3 protein. Among fewer than 120,000 distinct CDR3 sequences listed, over 75% were seen once. RNA was extracted from bulk tissue without any cell sorting. The sample comprised lung tumor tissue. All receptors derive from a man aged 70 or older with non-small cell lung cancer.

In DNA, the CDR3 is TGTGCCAGCAGCTTAGATCCCAGGGGGTGCAAGGGTGAGCAGTTCTTC. Residues: CASSLDPRGCKGEQFF. The chain employs TRBV11-3 and TRBJ2-1, with 7 positions matching TRBD1. V trimming: 0 bases; J trimming: 9 bases; junction bases outside the gene matches: 11. The CDR3 is 16 amino acids. Germline CDR1 is SGHNT and CDR2 is YENEEA.

The chain joins TRBV5-6 to TRBJ2-7; D may correspond to TRBD1 or TRBD2 (5 bases each). This CDR3 comprises 16 residues. Germline-derived CDR1 and CDR2 are SGHDT and YYEEEE. The CDR3 DNA is TGTCCGAGCAGCTCCGCCCCGGGACGGGGCTCCTACGAGCAGTACTTC. Translation gives CPSSSAPGRGSYEQYF. The entire variable domain, with the rest obtained from reference TRBV5-6 and TRBJ2-7, is as follows: DAGVTQSPTHLIKTRGQQVTLRCSPKSGHDTVSWYQQALGQGPQFIFQYYEEEERQRGNFPDRFSGHQFPNYSSELNVNALLLGDSALYLCPSSSAPGRGSYEQYFGPGTRLTVT.

As for this clonotype: At one boundary the junction diverges from the germline segment, which might be a read error. The chain couples TRBV11-3 to TRBJ2-1; D possibly matches TRBD1 or TRBD2 (6 bases each). Germline CDR1 reads SGHNT; CDR2 reads YENEEA. This CDR3 is built from 16 residues. The CDR3 is CVSTPEGGLGKNEQFF. DNA of the CDR3: TGTGTCAGCACCCCCGAAGGGGGGCTGGGGAAAAATGAGCAGTTCTTC.

Worth noting for this clonotype: This CDR3 is missing its conserved last phenylalanine or tryptophan, likely due to a read error. The DNA is omitted, as the CDR3 cannot be located on it reliably, and the CDR3 follows TCRdb's listing. The gene calls are TRBV6-5 and TRBJ1-6; the D call in the table, TRBD1, was not verified against the DNA. Counting both end residues, the CDR3 totals 14 amino acids. The germline V gene encodes CDR1 MNHEY and CDR2 SVGAGI. The CDR3 loop reads CATRGASYNSPLHY.

This clonotype was observed at least ten times. CDR3 DNA sequence: TGTGCCTGGAGCCTGGGATCCGGGGAGCTGTTTTTT. Translated, it gives CAWSLGSGELFF. The V gene is TRBV30, the J gene TRBJ2-2; no clear D. Trimming removed 3 bases at V and 6 bases at J, with 8 bases between. Germline CDR1 GTSNPN, CDR2 SVGIG (reference sequence). The CDR3 length is 12 residues.

This clonotype was found many times. The rearrangement uses TRBV28 and TRBJ1-4; the match to TRBD1 covers 8 bases. The CDR3 is made up of 14 amino acids. J gave up 8 bases and V 6 bases, and 8 bases lay outside the gene matches. Germline assignment: CDR1 MDHEN and CDR2 SYDVKM. CDR3 bases: TGTGCCAGCAGGACCGGGACAGGACGGGAAAAACTGTTTTTT. Protein sequence: CASRTGTGREKLFF.

The chain carries TRBV29-1 and TRBJ2-4, with D uncertain. Germline V gene sequence: CDR1 SQVTM, CDR2 ANQGSEA. This CDR3 contains 12 residues. V lost 4 bases to trimming and J lost 0 bases, with 4 bases between them. CDR3 DNA sequence: TGCAGCGTTGCAGAAGCCAAAAACATTCAGTACTTC. This codes for CSVAEAKNIQYF.

J is TRBJ2-3 and V is TRBV5-4; perhaps TRBD1 as D (5 bases). The end of the DNA fits TRBJ1-5 better, so the J call may be wrong. The CDR3 has 15 amino acids. Germline V gene lookup returns CDR1 SGHNT and CDR2 YYREEE (reference sequence). The CDR3 protein is CASNLSLTQTDTQHF. CDR3 coding DNA: TGTGCCAGCAACCTGTCCCTGACACAGACAGATACGCAGCATTTT.

The V gene is TRBV12-3 or TRBV12-4, the J gene TRBJ1-2; D is uncertain. This CDR3 spans 13 amino acids. V was shortened by 6 bases and J by 5 bases, with 13 bases between the two germline ends. The CDR3, as DNA: TGTGCCAGCAGATTCGGGCCGAATTATGGCTACACCTTC. Its protein is CASRFGPNYGYTF.

J is TRBJ1-1 and V is TRBV11-2; 8 bases map to TRBD1. V gave up 1 base and J gave up 6 bases; unmatched junction bases: 10. Germline values: CDR1 SGHAT, CDR2 FQNNGV. This CDR3 region has 16 residues. The DNA for the CDR3 is TGTGCCAGCAGCTTAGCACCTCAGGGGGCGCTCGCTGAAGCTTTCTTT. It codes for CASSLAPQGALAEAFF. Full variable domain (remainder filled in from reference TRBV11-2 and TRBJ1-1): EAGVAQSPRYKIIEKRQSVAFWCNPISGHATLYWYQQILGQGPKLLIQFQNNGVVDDSQLPKDRFSAERLKGVDSTLKIQPAKLEDSAVYLCASSLAPQGALAEAFFGQGTRLTVV.

This clonotype showed up many times. The chain combines TRBV20-1 with TRBJ1-5; 10 bases fit TRBD1. With V trimmed by 6 bases and J by 6 bases, 5 bases remained unmatched. The germline V gene has CDR1 DFQATT and CDR2 SNEGSKA (reference sequence). The length of the CDR3 is 13 residues. The CDR3 protein is CSAGQGRGQPQHF. The CDR3 DNA sequence: TGCAGTGCGGGACAGGGGAGGGGTCAGCCCCAGCATTTT.

This clonotype came up a few times. The junction departs from germline at one end; a sequencing error may be responsible. The rearrangement joins TRBV6-1 to TRBJ2-7; D may be TRBD1 (5 bases). From germline, CDR1 is MNHNS and CDR2 SASEGT. The CDR3 spans 13 residues. CDR3 sequence reads: CASTLTASYEQYF. The DNA of the CDR3 is TGTGCCAGCACTTTGACAGCGTCCTACGAGCAATACTTC.

A word on this clonotype: One end of the junction does not line up with germline, which may come from a read error. V and J are TRBV4-1 and TRBJ1-5, with TRBD1 identical over 7 bases. The CDR3 runs to 16 residues. CDR1 and CDR2 (germline): MGHRA, YSYEKL. This CDR3 is CASSHIPGQINQPQHF. CDR3 coding DNA: TGCGCTAGCAGCCATATACCGGGACAGATAAATCAGCCTCAGCATTTT.

With regard to this clonotype: Given a much more abundant clone one base away, this may be a read error. The chain joins TRBV28 to TRBJ2-3; no definite D call. CDR3 length: 14 residues. Trimming cost V 8 bases and J 0 bases, with 12 bases left between them. Germline CDR1 is MDHEN and CDR2 is SYDVKM. The CDR3 sequence: CASSRTSSTDTQYF. In nucleotides, the CDR3 is TGTGCCAGCTCTAGAACTTCTAGCACAGATACGCAGTATTTT.

The V call is TRBV4-1, the J call TRBJ2-7, with 11 bases aligning to TRBD2. The J call could be wrong; TRBJ2-1 is a better fit for the DNA end. This CDR3 contains 16 residues. Looked up from germline, CDR1 is MGHRA and CDR2 is YSYEKL. The CDR3 is CASGRALAGEGDEQFF. Written as DNA, the CDR3 is TGCGCCAGCGGCCGGGCACTAGCGGGAGAGGGGGACGAGCAGTTCTTC.

Turning to this clonotype: A much larger clone differs from this one at a single base, so this may be a read error. The chain couples TRBV7-3 to TRBJ2-1; TRBD1 matches at 7 bases. Germline V gives CDR1 SGHTA, CDR2 FQGTGA. The V and J ends lost 6 bases and 5 bases, in that order; junction bases with no gene match: 7. This CDR3 contains 14 residues. CDR3 coding DNA: TGTGCCAGCAGGTTCGACAGGGCCAACAATGAGCAGTTCTTC. Its translation is CASRFDRANNEQFF.

Remarks on this clonotype: The junction and the germline gene differ at one end; a read error may be behind it. V gene TRBV29-1 combines with J gene TRBJ1-1, with 9 bases fitting TRBD1. The CDR3 is 14 residues long. Germline assignment: CDR1 SQVTM and CDR2 ANQGSEA. The DNA for the CDR3 is TGCAACGTTCTGGACAGGGGCAGGGACATTGAAACTTTCTTT. Its translation is CNVLDRGRDIETFF.

The V and J genes are TRBV11-2 and TRBJ1-1; no firm D call. Germline V gene lookup returns CDR1 SGHAT and CDR2 FQNNGV. The CDR3 has 14 residues. With 5 bases removed from V and 4 bases from J, the gap between germline ends came to 14 bases. In DNA, the CDR3 is TGTGCCAGCAGCATCAAGTGTGGTGGCACTGAAGCTTTCTTT. As protein: CASSIKCGGTEAFF.

With respect to this clonotype: Germline and junction disagree at one end, which may indicate a read error. V gene TRBV29-1 combines with J gene TRBJ1-3; D uncertain. The CDR3 runs 13 residues. Germline values: CDR1 SQVTM, CDR2 ANQGSEA. CDR3 residues: CSVESVSGNTKYF. The CDR3 DNA sequence: TGCAGCGTCGAAAGCGTCTCTGGAAACACCAAATATTTT.

Notes on this clonotype: The junction shows a germline mismatch at one end, possibly a read error. V and J are TRBV6-2 or TRBV6-3 and TRBJ2-6; no clear D gene. CDR1 is MNHEY and CDR2 is SVGEGT in the germline V gene. CDR3 size: 16 residues. Here the CDR3 DNA reads TGTGCCAGCAGTTACGGTGGGGTCTCTAGGGCCAATGTCCTGACTTTC. This translates into CASSYGGVSRANVLTF.

The rearrangement uses TRBV12-3 or TRBV12-4 and TRBJ2-1, with 7 bases matching TRBD2. This CDR3 is 12 amino acids long. V trimming: 4 bases; J trimming: 8 bases; junction bases outside the gene matches: 2. CDR3 residues: CASSWREYEQFF. DNA of the CDR3: TGTGCCAGCAGTTGGCGGGAGTATGAGCAGTTCTTC.